The rows below give T cell receptor beta chains drawn from one sample of a study of blood T cell repertoires in COVID-19. The protocol was immunoSEQ multiplex PCR, while the TCRdb copy is restricted to in-frame clones and leaves out a portion. Of roughly 60,000 clones in the sample, 85% to 90% were seen once. Specimen: peripheral blood. These receptors came from a man aged 55 to 70 with active COVID-19. The CDR3 runs from the conserved cysteine through the conserved F or W. D genes are given only for firm matches. Size values are once, few and many counts, or a class for expanded clones, and some rows have none.

d_call: TRBD1
clone_size: NA
v_call: TRBV6-5
j_call: TRBJ1-1
cdr3_nt: TGTGCCAGCAGTTTGGGACAGGGAAACACTGAAGCTTTCTTT
cdr3_aa: CASSLGQGNTEAFF

d_call: NA
clone_size: NA
v_call: TRBV11-3
j_call: TRBJ2-2
cdr3_nt: TGTGCCAGCAGCCCCGGTGTGCCCGGGGAGCTGTTTTTT
cdr3_aa: CASSPGVPGELFF

d_call: NA
clone_size: NA
v_call: TRBV27
j_call: TRBJ2-3
cdr3_nt: TGTGCCAGCAGTGAGGGGACGGGGGTTAGCACAGATACGCAGTATTTT
cdr3_aa: CASSEGTGVSTDTQYF

d_call: NA
clone_size: NA
v_call: TRBV27
j_call: TRBJ2-3
cdr3_nt: TGTGCCAGCAGTTTACGCGGACTACCTACAGATACGCAGTATTTT
cdr3_aa: CASSLRGLPTDTQYF

d_call: NA
clone_size: NA
v_call: TRBV29-1
j_call: TRBJ2-5
cdr3_nt: TGCAGCGTGGTTGCGGGCCAAGAGACCCAGTACTTC
cdr3_aa: CSVVAGQETQYF

d_call: NA
clone_size: NA
v_call: TRBV3-1/TRBV3-2
j_call: TRBJ2-7
cdr3_nt: TGTGCCAGCAGCCAAGTCCGCTACGAGCAGTACTTC
cdr3_aa: CASSQVRYEQYF

d_call: TRBD1
clone_size: NA
v_call: TRBV18
j_call: TRBJ2-2
cdr3_nt: TGTGCCAGCTCACCAAAGGACAGGGGAATGACGGGAGAGCTGTTTTTT
cdr3_aa: CASSPKDRGMTGELFF

d_call: NA
clone_size: NA
v_call: TRBV29-1
j_call: TRBJ2-3
cdr3_nt: TGCAGCGTTGAAGGGGGCACGCAGTATTTT
cdr3_aa: CSVEGGTQYF

d_call: NA
clone_size: NA
v_call: TRBV4-1
j_call: TRBJ2-7
cdr3_nt: TGCGCCAGCAGCCAAGAATACTCCTACGAGCAGTACTTC
cdr3_aa: CASSQEYSYEQYF

d_call: TRBD2
clone_size: NA
v_call: TRBV3-1/TRBV3-2
j_call: TRBJ2-5
cdr3_nt: TGTGCCAGCAGCCAAGATTTTGCTAGCGGGAGGAAGACCCAGTACTTC
cdr3_aa: CASSQDFASGRKTQYF

d_call: NA
clone_size: NA
v_call: TRBV7-2
j_call: TRBJ2-1
cdr3_nt: TGTGCCAGCAGCTTAGCCCTAGCTCTGAGAGGCAATGAGCAGTTCTTC
cdr3_aa: CASSLALALRGNEQFF

d_call: TRBD1
clone_size: NA
v_call: TRBV29-1
j_call: TRBJ1-2
cdr3_nt: TGCAGCGTTGAAGATCTGGGACAGCCTTATTATGGCTACACCTTC
cdr3_aa: CSVEDLGQPYYGYTF

d_call: NA
clone_size: NA
v_call: TRBV20-1
j_call: TRBJ1-2
cdr3_nt: TGCAGTGCTAGTAACGGCCAGGGTGGCTACACCTTC
cdr3_aa: CSASNGQGGYTF

d_call: NA
clone_size: medium-sized
v_call: TRBV14
j_call: TRBJ1-1
cdr3_nt: TGTGCCAGCAGTAGACAGATGAACACTGAAGCTTTCTTT
cdr3_aa: CASSRQMNTEAFF

d_call: TRBD1
clone_size: NA
v_call: TRBV4-1
j_call: TRBJ1-1
cdr3_nt: TGCGCCAGCAGTTTGACAGGGGACACTGAAGCTTTCTTT
cdr3_aa: CASSLTGDTEAFF

d_call: TRBD1
clone_size: NA
v_call: TRBV11-3
j_call: TRBJ2-1
cdr3_nt: TGTGCCAGCAGCCCCAGACAGGGTGTCTACAATGAGCAGTTCTTC
cdr3_aa: CASSPRQGVYNEQFF

d_call: NA
clone_size: NA
v_call: TRBV7-3
j_call: TRBJ2-7
cdr3_nt: TGTGCCAGCAGCTTTTCGGGACAAACCTCCTACGAGCAGTACTTC
cdr3_aa: CASSFSGQTSYEQYF

d_call: NA
clone_size: NA
v_call: TRBV7-8
j_call: TRBJ2-3
cdr3_nt: TGTGCCAGCAGCCCCCAGGGCAGACCGGATACGCAGTATTTT
cdr3_aa: CASSPQGRPDTQYF

d_call: TRBD2
clone_size: NA
v_call: TRBV5-1
j_call: TRBJ2-1
cdr3_nt: TGCGCCAGCAGCTTGACTAGCGGGAGGGAATATGAGCAGTTCTTC
cdr3_aa: CASSLTSGREYEQFF

d_call: NA
clone_size: NA
v_call: TRBV3-1/TRBV3-2
j_call: TRBJ2-2
cdr3_nt: TGTGCCAGCAGCCCTAGGTCCGGGGAGCTGTTTTTT
cdr3_aa: CASSPRSGELFF

d_call: TRBD2
clone_size: NA
v_call: TRBV30
j_call: TRBJ2-5
cdr3_nt: TGTGCCTGGAGTGGAGCGGGGGAGACCCAGTACTTC
cdr3_aa: CAWSGAGETQYF

d_call: NA
clone_size: NA
v_call: TRBV5-4
j_call: TRBJ1-2
cdr3_nt: TGTGCCAGCAGCATGGACAGTCGCCATGGCTACACCTTC
cdr3_aa: CASSMDSRHGYTF

d_call: TRBD1
clone_size: NA
v_call: TRBV30
j_call: TRBJ1-5
cdr3_nt: TGTGCCTGGGGCAGGGGGTTCGGGAGCAATCAGCCCCAGCATTTT
cdr3_aa: CAWGRGFGSNQPQHF

d_call: NA
clone_size: NA
v_call: TRBV10-1
j_call: TRBJ2-1
cdr3_nt: TGCGCCAGCAGTGAGTCAGGCGGGACCTACAATGAGCAGTTCTTC
cdr3_aa: CASSESGGTYNEQFF

d_call: NA
clone_size: NA
v_call: TRBV19
j_call: TRBJ1-5
cdr3_nt: TGTGCCAGCCAACAGGGTGGCGATCAGCCCCAGCATTTT
cdr3_aa: CASQQGGDQPQHF

d_call: NA
clone_size: once
v_call: TRBV29-1
j_call: TRBJ2-7
cdr3_nt: TGCAGCGTTGGACTCAATTCCTACGAGCAGTACTTC
cdr3_aa: CSVGLNSYEQYF

d_call: NA
clone_size: NA
v_call: TRBV18
j_call: TRBJ1-5
cdr3_nt: TGTGCCAGCTCACCGGATCAGGATCAGCCCCAGCATTTT
cdr3_aa: CASSPDQDQPQHF

d_call: NA
clone_size: NA
v_call: TRBV1
j_call: TRBJ2-1
cdr3_nt: TGCACCAGCAGCCAAGAACGAAAGAGGCAACCCTACAATGAGCAGTTCTTC
cdr3_aa: CTSSQERKRQPYNEQFF

d_call: NA
clone_size: NA
v_call: TRBV11-3
j_call: TRBJ2-3
cdr3_nt: TGTGCCAGCAGCTTGGGTCAGGCAAAAAGCACAGATACGCAGTATTTT
cdr3_aa: CASSLGQAKSTDTQYF

d_call: TRBD1
clone_size: NA
v_call: TRBV6-4
j_call: TRBJ1-6
cdr3_nt: TGTGCCAGCAGTGTTCGGACAGGTGGCCCACCCCTCCACTTT
cdr3_aa: CASSVRTGGPPLHF

d_call: NA
clone_size: NA
v_call: TRBV27
j_call: TRBJ2-5
cdr3_nt: TGTGCCAGCAGTTGGACAGACCGAGAGACCCAGTACTTC
cdr3_aa: CASSWTDRETQYF

d_call: NA
clone_size: NA
v_call: TRBV5-6
j_call: TRBJ2-1
cdr3_nt: TGTGCCAGCAGCTTGATTGGGCCCCCGTCCTACAATGAGCAGTTCTTC
cdr3_aa: CASSLIGPPSYNEQFF

d_call: NA
clone_size: NA
v_call: TRBV28
j_call: TRBJ1-5
cdr3_nt: TGTGCCAGCAGTTTATTCAGGGCTAGCAATCAGCCCCAGCATTTT
cdr3_aa: CASSLFRASNQPQHF

d_call: TRBD2
clone_size: NA
v_call: TRBV5-1
j_call: TRBJ2-3
cdr3_nt: TGCGCCAGCAGCTCCTCTAGCGGTCCGGGTGATACGCAGTATTTT
cdr3_aa: CASSSSSGPGDTQYF

d_call: NA
clone_size: NA
v_call: TRBV7-5
j_call: TRBJ2-7
cdr3_nt: TGTGCCAGAAGCGCAACCCCGGACAGGGGATCTTACGAGCAGTACTTC
cdr3_aa: CARSATPDRGSYEQYF

d_call: NA
clone_size: NA
v_call: TRBV7-3
j_call: TRBJ2-1
cdr3_nt: TGTGCCAGCAGCCCACTGCGGGGCTCCTACAATGAGCAGTTCTTC
cdr3_aa: CASSPLRGSYNEQFF

d_call: TRBD2
clone_size: NA
v_call: TRBV10-2
j_call: TRBJ2-5
cdr3_nt: TGCGCCAGCAGTGAACGAGGGGAGGGAACCCAAGAGACCCAGTACTTC
cdr3_aa: CASSERGEGTQETQYF

d_call: NA
clone_size: NA
v_call: TRBV5-1
j_call: TRBJ1-1
cdr3_nt: TGCGCCAGCAGCTTGGGGGGAGAGACTGAAGCTTTCTTT
cdr3_aa: CASSLGGETEAFF

d_call: NA
clone_size: NA
v_call: TRBV7-6
j_call: TRBJ1-1
cdr3_nt: TGTGCCAGCAGCTTAGCGACGGACAGCAACACTGAAGCTTTCTTT
cdr3_aa: CASSLATDSNTEAFF

d_call: NA
clone_size: NA
v_call: TRBV7-9
j_call: TRBJ1-2
cdr3_nt: TGTGCCAGCAGCTTGGGGGGGGAAGGAGACCACTATGGCTACACCTTC
cdr3_aa: CASSLGGEGDHYGYTF

d_call: TRBD1
clone_size: NA
v_call: TRBV11-3
j_call: TRBJ2-7
cdr3_nt: TGTGCCAGCAGCTTGGGACAGGGGGGCGAGCAGTACTTC
cdr3_aa: CASSLGQGGEQYF

d_call: NA
clone_size: NA
v_call: TRBV30
j_call: TRBJ2-1
cdr3_nt: TGTGCCTGGAGTAAATCGGGAGCCTACAATGAGCAGTTCTTC
cdr3_aa: CAWSKSGAYNEQFF

d_call: TRBD1
clone_size: NA
v_call: TRBV19
j_call: TRBJ2-7
cdr3_nt: TGTGCCAGTAGTGGCCTTAAGGGGGCAATTCCCAACGAGCAGTACTTC
cdr3_aa: CASSGLKGAIPNEQYF

d_call: NA
clone_size: once
v_call: TRBV25-1
j_call: TRBJ1-2
cdr3_nt: TGTGCCAGCAGTGAACGGCGGCAAATCAATGGCTACACCTTC
cdr3_aa: CASSERRQINGYTF

d_call: TRBD1
clone_size: NA
v_call: TRBV6-5
j_call: TRBJ2-7
cdr3_nt: TGTGCCAGCGGGACAGGGCCGGGCTACGAGCAGTACTTC
cdr3_aa: CASGTGPGYEQYF

d_call: NA
clone_size: NA
v_call: TRBV10-1
j_call: TRBJ2-5
cdr3_nt: TGCGCCAGCAGTGAATCACTAGGACAGACCCAGTACTTC
cdr3_aa: CASSESLGQTQYF